A selection of T cell receptor beta chains follows, all from one sample in a study of regulatory T cells in long-lasting Graves disease. TCRdb recomputed calls from the multiplex PCR reads with MiXCR, one row per CDR3 protein. The data contain fewer than 400,000 distinct CDR3 sequences, 20% of them seen just once; the ten biggest clones take up 20%. The sample was peripheral blood mononuclear cells (PBMCs), taken when the disease was refractory, from a patient treated with antithyroid drugs. These receptors all come from a female donor with Graves disease. CDR3s include the opening cysteine and the closing phenylalanine or tryptophan.

j_call | v_call | cdr3_length | cdr3_aa
TRBJ1-1 | TRBV7-2 | 18 | CASSLFLRGNSQRDEAFF
TRBJ2-7 | TRBV5-6 | 13 | CASSWGVAYEQYF
TRBJ2-2 | TRBV28 | 16 | CASSFPPTANTGELFF
TRBJ1-5 | TRBV7-2 | 15 | CASSPQQGAGQPQHF
TRBJ1-4 | TRBV7-2 | 16 | CASSSLGGATNEKLFF
TRBJ2-7 | TRBV29-1 | 13 | CSALGQGSNEQYF
TRBJ2-7 | TRBV19 | 13 | CASSPAGGYEQYF
TRBJ1-2 | TRBV12-3/TRBV12-4 | 11 | CASSQLTGYTF
TRBJ1-1 | TRBV6-9 | 15 | CASSYFETMNTEAFF
TRBJ1-6 | TRBV5-5 | 15 | CASSLESGANSPLHF
TRBJ2-7 | TRBV2 | 12 | CAITGGEYEQYF
TRBJ2-2 | TRBV6-5 | 15 | CASSYRSENTGELFF
TRBJ2-1 | TRBV7-2 | 15 | CASSLVQGSYNEQFF
TRBJ2-5 | TRBV18 | 13 | CASSSTVGETQYF
TRBJ1-1 | TRBV5-1 | 13 | CASSLDGGTTAFF
TRBJ2-2 | TRBV11-2 | 14 | CASSLLAGAGELFF
TRBJ2-7 | TRBV7-2 | 13 | CASSRDYLGEQYF
TRBJ2-7 | TRBV28 | 15 | CASSFTILRSYEQYF
TRBJ1-2 | TRBV11-2 | 15 | CASSQGSGRLYGYTF
TRBJ1-2 | TRBV3-1 | 15 | CASSQAGWRTNGYTF
TRBJ2-1 | TRBV7-8 | 17 | CASSYGTRDNAGLRQFF
TRBJ2-2 | TRBV12-3/TRBV12-4 | 13 | CATREQNTGELFF
TRBJ2-7 | TRBV7-9 | 16 | CASSFTPGHGFDEQYF
TRBJ2-3 | TRBV28 | 19 | CASSLSVGLARLPTDTQYF
TRBJ2-3 | TRBV7-3 | 13 | CASSRTPPDTQYF
TRBJ2-1 | TRBV14 | 15 | CASSRTTSGDNEQFF